This is a list of T cell receptor beta chains from one sample in a study of T cells in Graves' hyperthyroidism and ophthalmopathy. TCRdb used MiXCR to reprocess the multiplex PCR reads, holding one entry per CDR3 protein. The sample holds more than 550,000 distinct CDR3 sequences; 15% to 20% are singletons and the top ten take roughly a sixth. Sequenced material: blood. The receptor set was obtained from a man aged 45-65 years with Graves' hyperthyroidism. The CDR3 runs from the conserved cysteine through the conserved F or W. Fields, in order: D gene, V gene, J gene, clone size, CDR3 DNA, CDR3 protein. D genes are given only for firm matches. Clone size is shown for a subset of rows, as once, few, many or a class of expanded clone.

D gene: TRBD2
V gene: TRBV6-1
J gene: TRBJ2-1
clone size: many
CDR3 DNA: TGTGCCAGCAGTGAAGATAGACTAGCGACGGTCAATGAGCAGTTCTTC
CDR3 protein: CASSEDRLATVNEQFF

D gene: TRBD1
V gene: TRBV30
J gene: TRBJ2-7
clone size: -
CDR3 DNA: TGTGCCTGGAGCATTACAGGGGCAGCCTACGAGCAGTACTTC
CDR3 protein: CAWSITGAAYEQYF

D gene: -
V gene: TRBV29-1
J gene: TRBJ2-3
clone size: -
CDR3 DNA: TGCAGCGTATTGGGACCGACCACAGATACGCAGTATTTT
CDR3 protein: CSVLGPTTDTQYF

D gene: TRBD1
V gene: TRBV6-1
J gene: TRBJ1-2
clone size: few
CDR3 DNA: TGTGCCAGCAGAATGGACAGGGTGGGGGGCTACACCTTC
CDR3 protein: CASRMDRVGGYTF

D gene: TRBD1
V gene: TRBV28
J gene: TRBJ1-6
clone size: many
CDR3 DNA: TGTGCCAGCAGGGACCCGGGACAGCGTAATTCACCCCTCCACTTT
CDR3 protein: CASRDPGQRNSPLHF

D gene: TRBD2
V gene: TRBV20-1
J gene: TRBJ2-7
clone size: many
CDR3 DNA: TGCAGTGCTGGGACTAGCGGTCCCTACGAGCAGTACTTC
CDR3 protein: CSAGTSGPYEQYF

D gene: -
V gene: TRBV20-1
J gene: TRBJ1-4
clone size: many
CDR3 DNA: TGCAGTGCTAGAGATGCTAGGCCTCCTAATGAAAAACTGTTTTTT
CDR3 protein: CSARDARPPNEKLFF

D gene: TRBD2
V gene: TRBV29-1
J gene: TRBJ2-7
clone size: -
CDR3 DNA: TGCAGCGTGGCCCGGGGTAGCGGGACCTACGAGCAGTACTTC
CDR3 protein: CSVARGSGTYEQYF

D gene: -
V gene: TRBV4-1
J gene: TRBJ2-1
clone size: few
CDR3 DNA: TGCGCCAGCAGCCCTGGGCAGCCTCGAGTGGTTGAGCAGTTCTTC
CDR3 protein: CASSPGQPRVVEQFF

D gene: -
V gene: TRBV28
J gene: TRBJ2-7
clone size: -
CDR3 DNA: TGTGCCAGCAGTCCACTTCTGACAGCCACCTACGAGCAGTACTTC
CDR3 protein: CASSPLLTATYEQYF

D gene: -
V gene: TRBV3-1
J gene: TRBJ1-2
clone size: -
CDR3 DNA: TGTGCCAGCAGCCCCGCGGACGGGTATGGCTACACCTTC
CDR3 protein: CASSPADGYGYTF

D gene: -
V gene: TRBV20-1
J gene: TRBJ2-7
clone size: many
CDR3 DNA: TGCAGTGCTCCTGGGCAGGGCCGGGCGGGGGAGCAGTACTTC
CDR3 protein: CSAPGQGRAGEQYF

D gene: TRBD2
V gene: TRBV28
J gene: TRBJ2-1
clone size: -
CDR3 DNA: TGTGCCAGCAGTTTTCCTGCGGCGGGAGGTAACAATGAGCAGTTCTTC
CDR3 protein: CASSFPAAGGNNEQFF

D gene: TRBD2
V gene: TRBV18
J gene: TRBJ2-1
clone size: few
CDR3 DNA: TGTGCCAGCTCACCACCTCTAGCGGGAATCAATGAGCAGTTCTTC
CDR3 protein: CASSPPLAGINEQFF

D gene: TRBD1
V gene: TRBV28
J gene: TRBJ1-2
clone size: -
CDR3 DNA: TGTGCCACCACAGGGGGAAATAACTATGGCTACACCTTC
CDR3 protein: CATTGGNNYGYTF

D gene: -
V gene: TRBV7-6
J gene: TRBJ1-3
clone size: few
CDR3 DNA: TGTGCCAGCAGCTTCGGCTCTCGATTCTCTGGAAACACCATATATTTT
CDR3 protein: CASSFGSRFSGNTIYF

D gene: -
V gene: TRBV7-2
J gene: TRBJ2-1
clone size: few
CDR3 DNA: TGTGCCAGCAGCCTCGTTCGTGGTGAGCAGTTCTTC
CDR3 protein: CASSLVRGEQFF

D gene: TRBD2
V gene: TRBV29-1
J gene: TRBJ2-1
clone size: -
CDR3 DNA: TGCAGCGTTGATAGGAAACTAGCGGGGGGGGTCACAGGTGAGCAGTTCTTC
CDR3 protein: CSVDRKLAGGVTGEQFF

D gene: -
V gene: TRBV4-1
J gene: TRBJ2-7
clone size: -
CDR3 DNA: TGCGCCAGCAGCCGGTACCGGGACCGAGCCTACGAGCAGTACTTC
CDR3 protein: CASSRYRDRAYEQYF

D gene: TRBD1
V gene: TRBV11-2
J gene: TRBJ2-7
clone size: many
CDR3 DNA: TGTGCCAGCAGCTTCTCCGGGACAGGGGGCTACGAGCAGTACTTC
CDR3 protein: CASSFSGTGGYEQYF

D gene: -
V gene: TRBV11-2
J gene: TRBJ2-3
clone size: few
CDR3 DNA: TGTGCCAGCAGCCAAGTTCTAGGGTTCGACACAGATACGCAGTATTTT
CDR3 protein: CASSQVLGFDTDTQYF

D gene: TRBD2
V gene: TRBV7-9
J gene: TRBJ2-7
clone size: many
CDR3 DNA: TGTGCCAGCAGCTTAGCGGCTAGCGGGAGTATCCTGTCTAACGAGCAGTACTTC
CDR3 protein: CASSLAASGSILSNEQYF